These 24 T cell receptor beta chains share one sample of origin, sequenced in a study of T cell clonality in common variable immunodeficiency (dated by TCRdb to 2015 to 2017). The receptor library was made with the immunoSEQ multiplex PCR assay. TCRdb retrieved this table from immuneACCESS and kept in-frame rearrangements only. Not all clones are present; in checked studies, unresolved V genes account for under half, and no reason is known for the remainder. The table records 52,000 or so clones for this sample, and not one of them appears only once. The ten biggest clones cover about 0.9% of the sample. The sample consisted of peripheral blood mononuclear cells. The receptor set was obtained from a person aged 18 to 69 in good health.

This clone occurred many times. The CDR3 end falls 3 residues outside the read, so it is completed with the germline J gene. The rearrangement joins TRBV30 to TRBJ2-7, with 14 bases identical to TRBD2. The CDR3 is made up of 18 amino acids. The germline V gene has CDR1 GTSNPN and CDR2 SVGIG (reference sequence). Trimming cost V 3 bases and J 6 bases; bases outside gene matches: 16. Incomplete CDR3 DNA: TGTGCCTGGAGCCAAGGGACTAGCGGGAGCCTATTGCTTGGCGAG. Translated: CAWSQGTSGSLLLGE. The complete CDR3 protein is CAWSQGTSGSLLLGEQYF.

This clone appeared many times. The sequenced fragment ends 3 residues before the CDR3 boundary, so the rest is inferred from the germline J gene. The V gene is TRBV18, the J gene TRBJ2-2; possibly TRBD2 for D (6 bases). Trimming cost V 5 bases and J 4 bases, with 26 bases left between them. The CDR3 totals 19 residues. CDR1 and CDR2 from the germline V gene are KGHSH and LQKENI. Incomplete CDR3 DNA: TGTGCCAGCTCATCTACTCTCTCCGGGACTGGAGGGATCACCGGGGAG. Its protein is CASSSTLSGTGGITGE. The whole CDR3 region reads CASSSTLSGTGGITGELFF.

There are many counts of this clone. Read data end 3 residues before the CDR3 end; the end is taken from the germline J gene. The chain uses TRBV19 and TRBJ2-2; no clear D. The CDR3 length is 15 residues. CDR1 is LNHDA, CDR2 SQIVND, per germline (reference sequence). The germline V and J ends were trimmed by 3 bases and 0 bases, with 8 bases remaining between them. The part of the CDR3 DNA that was read is TGTGCCAGTAGTATTCATCGGGCGAACACCGGGGAG. It is translated as CASSIHRANTGE. The CDR3 reads in full as CASSIHRANTGELFF.

Regarding this clone: A much larger clone lies one base from this, so it may be a read error. The read comes to an end 3 residues before the CDR3 does, leaving the germline J gene to fill in the end. The chain links TRBV7-6 to TRBJ2-2; 7 nucleotides line up with TRBD1. CDR3 length: 13 residues. CDR1 and CDR2 from the germline V gene are SGHVS and FNYEAQ. CDR3 bases read: TGTGCCAGCAGTAAGGACAGGCATGAAAAG. It translates to CASSKDRHEK. The full-length CDR3 reads as CASSKDRHEKLFF.

This clone appeared many times. The read stops 3 residues short of the end of the CDR3; the missing end is completed from the germline J gene. This rearrangement joins TRBV18 to TRBJ2-1, with TRBD2 matching over 8 bases. V was clipped by 5 bases and J by 0 bases; unmatched bases: 0. The CDR3 contains 14 residues. Germline loops: CDR1 KGHSH, CDR2 LQKENI. CDR3 protein: CASSTSGSYNEQFF. Incomplete CDR3 DNA: TGTGCCAGCTCAACTAGCGGCTCCTACAATGAG.

This clone was counted between two and nine times. Read data end 3 residues before the CDR3 end; the end is taken from the germline J gene. The chain carries TRBV19 and TRBJ1-2; 7 bases align to TRBD1. CDR1 and CDR2 (germline): LNHDA, SQIVND (reference sequence). This CDR3 contains 12 residues. The CDR3: CASGQDAYDYTF. The part of the CDR3 DNA that was read is TGTGCCAGCGGACAGGACGCTTACGAC.

This clone appeared many times. From the germline J gene comes the end of the CDR3, since the read stops 3 residues before it. The J gene is TRBJ2-3, the V gene TRBV18; no clear D. The CDR3 is 13 residues long. The germline V gene has CDR1 KGHSH and CDR2 LQKENI. Trimming removed 1 base at V and 2 bases at J, with 4 bases between. CDR3 bases read: TGTGCCAGCTCACCACTAATCACAGATACG. Translating gives CASSPLITDT. The whole CDR3 is CASSPLITDTQYF. Variable domain in full (rest from reference TRBV18 and TRBJ2-3): NAGVMQNPRHLVRRRGQEARLRCSPMKGHSHVYWYRQLPEEGLKFMVYLQKENIIDESGMPKERFSAEFPKEGPSILRIQQVVRGDSAAYFCASSPLITDTQYFGPGTRLTVL.

This clone was found many times. The read stops 3 residues short of the end of the CDR3; the missing end is completed from the germline J gene. J is TRBJ1-1 and V is TRBV2, with 8 bases matching TRBD1. This CDR3 has 14 amino acids. V trimming: 6 bases; J trimming: 5 bases; junction bases outside the gene matches: 8. Germline V CDR1 and CDR2: SNHLY, FYNNEI. Incomplete CDR3 DNA: TGTGCCAGCAGACCTGAGAGACAGGGGACTGAA. It yields the protein CASRPERQGTE. The complete CDR3 sequence is CASRPERQGTEAFF.

The table lists this clone with many counts. The read is 3 residues too short to cover the CDR3 end, so that end is filled in from the germline J gene. The chain carries TRBV15 and TRBJ1-2; the D gene is possibly TRBD1 (6 bases). The germline V gene encodes CDR1 LNHNV and CDR2 YYDKDF (reference sequence). Trimming stripped 1 base from V and 2 bases from J, with 11 bases between. The CDR3 sequence is 15 residues long. CDR3 residues: CATSRGGGENYGYTF. The DNA read from the CDR3 is TGTGCCACCAGCAGAGGAGGGGGGGAGAACTATGGC.

In this sample, this clone turned up many times. Read coverage stops 3 residues before the CDR3 terminus; the germline J gene supplies the remainder. The rearrangement links TRBV6-2 or TRBV6-3 to TRBJ2-1, with D tentatively TRBD2 (7 bases). This CDR3 spans 14 amino acids. Looked up from germline, CDR1 is MNHEY and CDR2 is SVGEGT. Trimming shortened V by 10 bases and J by 9 bases, and 22 bases separated the two germline ends. CDR3 DNA, as far as it was read: TGTGCCACCGCCTTGAAGGGGGGGAATAGTGAG. Translating gives CATALKGGNSE. The whole CDR3 protein is CATALKGGNSEQFF.

Many counts were recorded for this clone. The read gets to within 3 residues of the CDR3 end, and the germline J gene fills in the rest. The chain links TRBV30 to TRBJ2-3, with D hard to call. The CDR3 has 14 residues. The V and J ends lost 0 bases and 2 bases respectively, with 9 bases between them. The germline CDR1 and CDR2 sequences are GTSNPN and SVGIG (reference sequence). CDR3 DNA, as far as it was read: TGTGCCTGGAGTGTCCTTAGCCACACAGATACG. This sequence encodes CAWSVLSHTDT. The complete CDR3 protein is CAWSVLSHTDTQYF. The full variable domain, in which reference TRBV30 and TRBJ2-3 provide the parts outside the CDR3, is SQTIHQWPATLVQPVGSPLSLECTVEGTSNPNLYWYRQAAGRGLQLLFYSVGIGQISSEVPQNLSASRPQDRQFILSSKKLLLSDSGFYLCAWSVLSHTDTQYFGPGTRLTVL.

There are many counts of this clone. The CDR3 end lies 3 residues beyond the end of the read and is filled in from the germline J gene. V is TRBV7-3 and J is TRBJ2-1; 9 positions agree with TRBD2. This CDR3 has 14 residues. Per germline, CDR1 SGHTA and CDR2 FQGTGA. V was clipped by 3 bases and J by 7 bases; unmatched bases: 4. The chain's CDR3 is CASSLLAGHNEQFF. The CDR3 DNA, read in part, is TGTGCCAGCAGCTTGCTAGCGGGACATAATGAG.

Ten or more counts support this clone. The read terminates 3 residues ahead of where the CDR3 ends, so the germline J gene completes it. The chain is built from TRBV20-1 and TRBJ2-4, with D perhaps TRBD2 (6 bases). Deletions cut 0 bases from V and 0 bases from J, with 21 bases between. From germline, CDR1 is DFQATT and CDR2 SNEGSKA (reference sequence). The CDR3 runs to 19 residues. The part of the CDR3 DNA that was read is TGCAGTGCTAGAGATAGTAGCGGTTTTATCTATTCAGCCAAAAACATT. Translated: CSARDSSGFIYSAKNI. The full-length CDR3 reads as CSARDSSGFIYSAKNIQYF.

This clone was recorded at least ten times. The read comes to an end 3 residues before the CDR3 does, leaving the germline J gene to fill in the end. The rearrangement uses TRBV18 and TRBJ1-1; no firm D call. The CDR3 contains 14 residues. CDR1 and CDR2 (germline): KGHSH, LQKENI. Trimming pared 3 bases from V and 4 bases from J, leaving 12 bases between. Incomplete CDR3 DNA: TGTGCCAGCTCACCCCGAGGCGGTGGCACTGAA. Its protein is CASSPRGGGTE. The CDR3, in full, reads CASSPRGGGTEAFF.

A few counts support this clone. The read ends 3 residues early relative to the CDR3; the germline J gene fills the gap. The chain has TRBV11-2 and TRBJ1-1; maybe TRBD1 (5 bases). Trimming removed 1 base at V and 1 base at J, with 7 bases between. The V gene's germline CDR1 is SGHAT and CDR2 FQNNGV. This CDR3 comprises 14 residues. The CDR3 DNA, read in part, is TGTGCCAGCAGCTTAGGGGGCGGGAACACTGAA. It specifies CASSLGGGNTE. The CDR3 in full is CASSLGGGNTEAFF.

Many counts were recorded for this clone. The read finishes 3 residues shy of the CDR3 end, and the germline J gene is used to complete it. This chain uses TRBV14 with TRBJ2-5; TRBD2 matches 11 bases. V was pared by 4 bases and J by 3 bases, with 16 bases of the junction left unmatched. The V gene's germline CDR1 is SGHDN and CDR2 FVKESK. This CDR3 region has 19 residues. CDR3 residues: CASSRFKPTSGAPKETQYF. CDR3 DNA, as far as it was read: TGTGCCAGCAGCCGTTTTAAACCGACTAGCGGGGCCCCTAAAGAGACC.

This clone was picked up many times. Incomplete CDR3 DNA: TGCGCCAGCAGCCACCCAGGGTTGGTCACTGAA. Amino acids: CASSHPGLVTE. The whole CDR3 region reads CASSHPGLVTEAFF. The rearrangement joins TRBV4-1 to TRBJ1-1; perhaps TRBD1 as D (5 bases). The read ends 3 residues shy of where the CDR3 ends; the end is completed using the germline J gene. V lost 3 bases and J lost 4, with 12 bases in between. Per the germline V gene, CDR1 is MGHRA and CDR2 is YSYEKL. CDR3 length equals 14 residues.

Notes on this clone: Read data end 3 residues before the CDR3 end; the end is taken from the germline J gene. The genes are TRBV13 and TRBJ1-1; perhaps TRBD1 as D (5 bases). V lost 7 bases to trimming and J lost 6 bases, with 15 bases between them. Germline CDR1 and CDR2: PRHDT and FYEKMQ (reference sequence). This CDR3 is built from 13 residues. The DNA read from the CDR3 is TGTGCCAGCACACCGGGGGGGTTCCCTGAA. Its protein product is CASTPGGFPE. The CDR3, in full, reads CASTPGGFPEAFF.

In its sample, this clone was seen many times. The read terminates 3 residues before the CDR3 end, so the remaining end is supplied by the germline J gene. The chain carries TRBV5-1 and TRBJ2-6; 8 bases are a match to TRBD1. The germline CDR1 and CDR2 sequences are SGHRS and YFSETQ. This CDR3 comprises 16 residues. The trim removed 3 bases at V and 2 bases at J, leaving 4 bases unmatched. The part of the CDR3 DNA that was read is TGCGCCAGCAGCTCACAGGGGGAAGCTGGGGCCAACGTC. Residues: CASSSQGEAGANV. The entire CDR3 reads CASSSQGEAGANVLTF.

There are many counts of this clone. The sequenced fragment ends 3 residues before the CDR3 boundary, so the rest is inferred from the germline J gene. This chain links TRBV20-1 with TRBJ1-3; 7 bases agree with TRBD1. Germline V gene lookup returns CDR1 DFQATT and CDR2 SNEGSKA (reference sequence). Losses at the gene ends were 6 bases for V and 0 bases for J; bases not matched to a gene: 5. The CDR3 has 14 residues. The chain's CDR3 is CSALGTDSGNTIYF. The CDR3 bases that were read are TGCAGTGCGCTCGGGACAGACTCTGGAAACACC.

The table lists this clone with many counts. The read ends 3 residues shy of where the CDR3 ends; the end is completed using the germline J gene. V usage is TRBV19 and J usage is TRBJ2-4; 11 bases match TRBD2. V was pared by 3 bases and J by 6 bases, with 7 bases of the junction left unmatched. Germline V gene lookup returns CDR1 LNHDA and CDR2 SQIVND (reference sequence). The CDR3 consists of 16 residues. The chain's CDR3 is CASSIITSGSRNIQYF. The sequenced CDR3 bases are TGTGCCAGTAGTATTATTACTAGCGGGAGCCGAAACATT.

This clone was seen repeatedly, ten times or more. The read halts 3 residues ahead of the CDR3 end, with the missing end drawn from the germline J gene. The gene calls are TRBV10-3 and TRBJ1-2, with TRBD1 identical over 11 bases. V trimming: 9 bases; J trimming: 7 bases; junction bases outside the gene matches: 10. Germline loops: CDR1 ENHRY, CDR2 SYGVKD. The CDR3 sequence is 14 residues long. Incomplete CDR3 DNA: TGTGCCATTTCGCAAGGACAGGGGGCGAGTGGC. It encodes CAISQGQGASG. The full-length CDR3 reads as CAISQGQGASGYTF.

This clone was recorded many times. The sequence runs out 3 residues before the end of the CDR3; the remainder is reconstructed from the germline J gene. At the DNA level, this CDR3 is encoded by other sequences in the same sample as well. The chain uses TRBV20-1 and TRBJ1-2; the match to TRBD1 covers 10 bases. With V trimmed by 6 bases and J by 5 bases, 9 bases remained unmatched. This CDR3 spans 14 amino acids. Per the germline V gene, CDR1 is DFQATT and CDR2 is SNEGSKA (reference sequence). CDR3 DNA (partial): TGCAGTGCCCCTCGACAGGGGGCATTGTATGGC. Encoded protein: CSAPRQGALYG. The full CDR3 protein reads CSAPRQGALYGYTF.

The table lists this clone with many counts. The part of the CDR3 DNA that was read is TGTGCCAGTAGGAACAGGGTCATGAACACTGAA. It encodes CASRNRVMNTE. The entire CDR3 sequence reads CASRNRVMNTEAFF. The chain joins TRBV19 to TRBJ1-1; possibly TRBD1 for D (6 bases). The read stops 3 residues short of the end of the CDR3; the missing end is completed from the germline J gene. The CDR3 has 14 amino acids. From germline, CDR1 is LNHDA and CDR2 SQIVND (reference sequence). V was pared by 6 bases and J by 0 bases, with 11 bases between.